This T cell receptor beta chain derives from a study of molecular identifiers for immune sequencing clone quantification. Turning to the study itself: For replicates, RNA isolated from about 20,000 or 100,000 naive CD8 cells was divided into five portions, of which four were sequenced.

V was pared by 5 bases and J by 6 bases, with 10 bases of the junction left unmatched. The CDR3 is 16 amino acids. The CD8+CD4-CCR7+CD45RA+ phenotype defined the sorted naive CD8 T cells. TCRdb reprocessed the PCR reads via MiXCR and lists one record per CDR3 protein. The sample has 70,000 to 95,000 distinct CDR3 sequences, 15% to 20% seen once. Ten or more counts support this clonotype. The sequence derives from a human donor in good health. Some libraries in this study had Jurkat cell RNA spiked in. The chain uses TRBV12-3 or TRBV12-4 and TRBJ2-1; 10 nucleotides line up with TRBD1. Sequencing was performed on naive CD8+ T cells from blood, with Jurkat cell RNA spiked in. Subset defined: FACS-sorted CD8+CD4-CCR7+CD45RA+ naive T cells. CDR3 DNA: TGTGCCAGCAGTAGCACCGGGACAGGGGAAGTCAATGAGCAGTTCTTC. Protein sequence: CASSSTGTGEVNEQFF.